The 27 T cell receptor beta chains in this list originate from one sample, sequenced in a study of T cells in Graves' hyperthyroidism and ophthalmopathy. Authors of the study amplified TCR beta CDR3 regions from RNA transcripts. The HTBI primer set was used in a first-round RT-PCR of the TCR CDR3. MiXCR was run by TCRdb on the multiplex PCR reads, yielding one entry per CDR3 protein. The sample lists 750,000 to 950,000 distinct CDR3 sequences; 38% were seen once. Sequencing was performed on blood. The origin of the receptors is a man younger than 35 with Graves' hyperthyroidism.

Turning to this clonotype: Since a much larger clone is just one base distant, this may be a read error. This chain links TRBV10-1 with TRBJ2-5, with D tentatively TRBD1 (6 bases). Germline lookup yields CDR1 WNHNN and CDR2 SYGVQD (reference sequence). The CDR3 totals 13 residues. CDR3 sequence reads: CASSRQVRETRYF. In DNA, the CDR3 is TGCGCCAGCAGCAGACAGGTCAGGGAGACCCGGTACTTC.

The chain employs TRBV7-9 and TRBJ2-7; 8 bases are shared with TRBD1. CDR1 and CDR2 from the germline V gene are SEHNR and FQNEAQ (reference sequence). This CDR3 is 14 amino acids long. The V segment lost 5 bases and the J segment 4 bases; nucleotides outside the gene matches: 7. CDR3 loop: CASSPRTGRYEQYF. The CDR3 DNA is TGTGCCAGCAGCCCCCGGACAGGGCGATACGAGCAGTACTTC.

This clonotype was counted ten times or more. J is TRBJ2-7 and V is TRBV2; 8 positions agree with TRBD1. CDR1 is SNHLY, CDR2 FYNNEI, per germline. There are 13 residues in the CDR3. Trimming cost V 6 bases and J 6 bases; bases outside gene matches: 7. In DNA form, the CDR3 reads TGTGCCAGCAGAAACAGGGGGTCTAGCGAGCAGTACTTC. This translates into CASRNRGSSEQYF.

CDR3 loop: CASSQVSRHDSNQPQHF. CDR3 in DNA: TGTGCCAGCAGCCAAGTCTCCCGCCACGATAGCAATCAGCCCCAGCATTTT. The chain joins TRBV7-2 to TRBJ1-5; D not certain. CDR1 is SGHTA and CDR2 is FQGNSA in the germline V gene. V was clipped by 5 bases and J by 0 bases, with 17 bases between them. The CDR3 covers 17 residues.

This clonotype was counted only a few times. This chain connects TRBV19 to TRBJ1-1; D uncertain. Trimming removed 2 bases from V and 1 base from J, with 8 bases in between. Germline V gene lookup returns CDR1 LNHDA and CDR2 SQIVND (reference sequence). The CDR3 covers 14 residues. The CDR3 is CASSILSRNTEAFF. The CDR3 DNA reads TGTGCCAGTAGTATATTGTCGAGGAACACTGAAGCTTTCTTT.

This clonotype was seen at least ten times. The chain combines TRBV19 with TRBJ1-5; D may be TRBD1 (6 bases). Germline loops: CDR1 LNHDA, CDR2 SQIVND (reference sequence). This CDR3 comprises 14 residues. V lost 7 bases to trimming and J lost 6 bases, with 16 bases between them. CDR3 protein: CASTGKQGSQPQHF. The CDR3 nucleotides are TGTGCCAGTACCGGGAAACAGGGCAGTCAGCCCCAGCATTTT. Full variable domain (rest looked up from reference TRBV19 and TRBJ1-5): DGGITQSPKYLFRKEGQNVTLSCEQNLNHDAMYWYRQDPGQGLRLIYYSQIVNDFQKGDIAEGYSVSREKKESFPLTVTSAQKNPTAFYLCASTGKQGSQPQHFGDGTRLSIL.

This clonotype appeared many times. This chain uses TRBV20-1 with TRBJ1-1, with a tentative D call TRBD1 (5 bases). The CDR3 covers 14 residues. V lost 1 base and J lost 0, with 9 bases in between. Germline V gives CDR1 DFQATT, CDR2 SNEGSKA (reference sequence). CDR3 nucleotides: TGCAGTGCTAGAGCGGGGGGACTGAACACTGAAGCTTTCTTT. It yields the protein CSARAGGLNTEAFF.

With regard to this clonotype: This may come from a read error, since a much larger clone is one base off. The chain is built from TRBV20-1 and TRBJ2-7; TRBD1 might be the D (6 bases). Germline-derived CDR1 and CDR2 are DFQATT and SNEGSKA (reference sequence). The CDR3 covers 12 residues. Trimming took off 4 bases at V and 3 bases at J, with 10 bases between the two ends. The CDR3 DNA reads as TGCAGTGCTACCCAGGGGTTCTACGAGCAGTACTTC. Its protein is CSATQGFYEQYF.

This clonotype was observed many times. In DNA, the CDR3 is TGTGCCAGCAGCTTCACAGGGTTGGCCGATGAGCAGTTCTTC. Its protein is CASSFTGLADEQFF. The chain couples TRBV7-2 to TRBJ2-1; possibly TRBD1 for D (6 bases). The CDR3 has 14 residues. Germline V lookup: CDR1 SGHTA, CDR2 FQGNSA. V lost 3 bases, J lost 8 bases, and 14 bases lay in between.

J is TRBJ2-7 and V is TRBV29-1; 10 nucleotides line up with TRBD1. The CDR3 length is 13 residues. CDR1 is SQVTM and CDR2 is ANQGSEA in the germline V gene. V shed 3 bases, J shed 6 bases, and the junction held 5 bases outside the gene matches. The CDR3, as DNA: TGCAGCGTTGAGGAGGGACAGGGGCGCGAGCAGTACTTC. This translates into CSVEEGQGREQYF.

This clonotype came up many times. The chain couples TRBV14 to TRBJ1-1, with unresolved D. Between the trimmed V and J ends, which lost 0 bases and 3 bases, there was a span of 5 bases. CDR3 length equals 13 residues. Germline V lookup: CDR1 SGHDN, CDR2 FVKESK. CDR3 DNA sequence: TGTGCCAGCAGCCAAGAGCTCTACACTGAAGCTTTCTTT. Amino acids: CASSQELYTEAFF.

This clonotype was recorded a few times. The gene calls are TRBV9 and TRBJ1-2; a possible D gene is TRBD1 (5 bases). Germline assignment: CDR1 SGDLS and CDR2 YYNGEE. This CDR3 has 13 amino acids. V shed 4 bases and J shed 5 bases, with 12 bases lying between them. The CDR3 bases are TGTGCCAGCAGCCATCTCGAGGGGTATGGCTACACCTTC. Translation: CASSHLEGYGYTF. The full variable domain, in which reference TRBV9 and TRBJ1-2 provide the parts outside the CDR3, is DSGVTQTPKHLITATGQRVTLRCSPRSGDLSVYWYQQSLDQGLQFLIQYYNGEERAKGNILERFSAQQFPDLHSELNLSSLELGDSALYFCASSHLEGYGYTFGSGTRLTVV.

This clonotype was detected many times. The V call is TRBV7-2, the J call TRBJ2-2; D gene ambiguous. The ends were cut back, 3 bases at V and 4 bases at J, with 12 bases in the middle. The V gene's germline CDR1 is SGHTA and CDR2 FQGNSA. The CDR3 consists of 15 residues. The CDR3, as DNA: TGTGCCAGCAGCTTTCAGGCTGGTGGCACCGGGGAGCTGTTTTTT. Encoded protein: CASSFQAGGTGELFF.

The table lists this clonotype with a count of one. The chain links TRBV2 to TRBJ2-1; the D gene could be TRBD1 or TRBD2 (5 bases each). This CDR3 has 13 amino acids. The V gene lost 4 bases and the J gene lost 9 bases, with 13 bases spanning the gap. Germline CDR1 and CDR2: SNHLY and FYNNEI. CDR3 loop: CASSGGTPGEQFF. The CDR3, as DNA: TGTGCCAGCAGTGGGGGGACCCCGGGTGAGCAGTTCTTC.

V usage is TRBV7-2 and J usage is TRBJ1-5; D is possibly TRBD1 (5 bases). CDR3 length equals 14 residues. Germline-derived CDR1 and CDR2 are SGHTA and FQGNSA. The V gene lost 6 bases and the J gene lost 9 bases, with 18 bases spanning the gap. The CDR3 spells CASSYSRSGGPQHF. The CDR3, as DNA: TGTGCCAGCAGTTACTCGAGAAGCGGGGGGCCCCAGCATTTT.

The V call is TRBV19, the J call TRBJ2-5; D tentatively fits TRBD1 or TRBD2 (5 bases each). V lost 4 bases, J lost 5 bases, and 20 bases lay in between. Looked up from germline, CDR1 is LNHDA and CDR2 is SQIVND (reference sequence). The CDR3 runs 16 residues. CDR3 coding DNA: TGTGCCAGTAGTACCGTTGGGGGATCTTTGGGGGAGACCCAGTACTTC. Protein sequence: CASSTVGGSLGETQYF.

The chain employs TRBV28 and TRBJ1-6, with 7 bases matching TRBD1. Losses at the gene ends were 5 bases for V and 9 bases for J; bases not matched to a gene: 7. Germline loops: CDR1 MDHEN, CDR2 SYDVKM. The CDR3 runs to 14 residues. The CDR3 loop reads CASSQTGNGSPLHF. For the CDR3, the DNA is TGTGCCAGCAGTCAGACAGGGAATGGTTCACCCCTCCACTTT. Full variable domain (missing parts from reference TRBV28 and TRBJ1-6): DVKVTQSSRYLVKRTGEKVFLECVQDMDHENMFWYRQDPGLGLRLIYFSYDVKMKEKGDIPEGYSVSREKKERFSLILESASTNQTSMYLCASSQTGNGSPLHFGNGTRLTVT.

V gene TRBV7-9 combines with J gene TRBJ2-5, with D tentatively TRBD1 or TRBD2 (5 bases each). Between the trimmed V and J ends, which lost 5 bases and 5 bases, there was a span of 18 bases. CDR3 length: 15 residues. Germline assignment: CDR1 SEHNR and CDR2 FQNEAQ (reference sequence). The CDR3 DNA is TGTGCCAGCAGCGGGGCCTCGGGAATGTGGGAGACCCAGTACTTC. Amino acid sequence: CASSGASGMWETQYF.

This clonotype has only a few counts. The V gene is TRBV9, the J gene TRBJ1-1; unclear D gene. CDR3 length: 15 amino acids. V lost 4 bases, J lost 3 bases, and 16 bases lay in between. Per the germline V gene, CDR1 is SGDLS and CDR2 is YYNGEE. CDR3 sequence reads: CASSQGTPWYTEAFF. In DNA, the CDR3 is TGTGCCAGCAGCCAAGGAACCCCATGGTACACTGAAGCTTTCTTT.

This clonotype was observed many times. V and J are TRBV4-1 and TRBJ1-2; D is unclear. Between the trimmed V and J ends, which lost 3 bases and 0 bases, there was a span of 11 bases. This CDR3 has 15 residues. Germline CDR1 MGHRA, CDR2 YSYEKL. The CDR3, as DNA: TGCGCCAGCAGCCACTCTGGCGGCTCTAACTATGGCTACACCTTC. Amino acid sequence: CASSHSGGSNYGYTF.

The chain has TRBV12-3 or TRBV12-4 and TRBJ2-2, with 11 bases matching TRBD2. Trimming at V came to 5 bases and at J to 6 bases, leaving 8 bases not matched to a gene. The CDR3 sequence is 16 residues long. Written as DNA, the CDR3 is TGTGCCAGCAGTACTCCGGGACTAGCGGCTCCCGGGGAGCTGTTTTTT. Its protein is CASSTPGLAAPGELFF.

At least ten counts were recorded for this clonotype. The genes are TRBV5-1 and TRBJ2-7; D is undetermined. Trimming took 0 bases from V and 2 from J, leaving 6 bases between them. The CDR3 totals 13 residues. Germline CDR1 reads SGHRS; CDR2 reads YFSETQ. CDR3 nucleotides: TGCGCCAGCAGCTTGGATACGGCCTACGAGCAGTACTTC. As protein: CASSLDTAYEQYF.

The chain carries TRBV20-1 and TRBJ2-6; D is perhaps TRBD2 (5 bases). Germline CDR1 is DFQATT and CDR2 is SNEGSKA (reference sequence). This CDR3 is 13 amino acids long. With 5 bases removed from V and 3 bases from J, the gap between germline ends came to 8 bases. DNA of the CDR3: TGCAGTGCTCCCCGGGGTGGGGCCAACGTCCTGACTTTC. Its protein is CSAPRGGANVLTF.

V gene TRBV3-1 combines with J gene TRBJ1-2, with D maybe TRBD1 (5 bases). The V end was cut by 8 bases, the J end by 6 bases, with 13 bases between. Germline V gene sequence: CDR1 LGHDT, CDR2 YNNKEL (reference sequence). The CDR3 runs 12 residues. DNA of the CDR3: TGTGCCAGCTACGACAGTGACAATGGCTACACCTTC. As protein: CASYDSDNGYTF.

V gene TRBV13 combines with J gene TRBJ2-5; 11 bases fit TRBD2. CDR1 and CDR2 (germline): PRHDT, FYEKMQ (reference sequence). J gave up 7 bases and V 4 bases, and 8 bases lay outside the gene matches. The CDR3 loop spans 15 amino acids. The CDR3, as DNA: TGTGCCAGCAGCTCGGGACTAGCGGAGGCCGGGACCCAGTACTTC. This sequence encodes CASSSGLAEAGTQYF.

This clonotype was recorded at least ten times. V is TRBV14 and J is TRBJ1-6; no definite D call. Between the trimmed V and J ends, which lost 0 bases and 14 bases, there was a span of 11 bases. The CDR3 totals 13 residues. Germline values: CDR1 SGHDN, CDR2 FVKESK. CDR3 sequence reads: CASSQEGHLTLHF. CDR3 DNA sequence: TGTGCCAGCAGCCAAGAAGGGCATTTAACCCTCCACTTT.

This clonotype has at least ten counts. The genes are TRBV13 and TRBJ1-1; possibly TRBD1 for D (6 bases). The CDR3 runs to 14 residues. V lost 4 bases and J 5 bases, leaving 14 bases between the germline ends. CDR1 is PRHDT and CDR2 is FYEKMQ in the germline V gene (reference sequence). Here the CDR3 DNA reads TGTGCCAGCAGCTCGAGGACAGCATTGACTGAAGCTTTCTTT. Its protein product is CASSSRTALTEAFF.